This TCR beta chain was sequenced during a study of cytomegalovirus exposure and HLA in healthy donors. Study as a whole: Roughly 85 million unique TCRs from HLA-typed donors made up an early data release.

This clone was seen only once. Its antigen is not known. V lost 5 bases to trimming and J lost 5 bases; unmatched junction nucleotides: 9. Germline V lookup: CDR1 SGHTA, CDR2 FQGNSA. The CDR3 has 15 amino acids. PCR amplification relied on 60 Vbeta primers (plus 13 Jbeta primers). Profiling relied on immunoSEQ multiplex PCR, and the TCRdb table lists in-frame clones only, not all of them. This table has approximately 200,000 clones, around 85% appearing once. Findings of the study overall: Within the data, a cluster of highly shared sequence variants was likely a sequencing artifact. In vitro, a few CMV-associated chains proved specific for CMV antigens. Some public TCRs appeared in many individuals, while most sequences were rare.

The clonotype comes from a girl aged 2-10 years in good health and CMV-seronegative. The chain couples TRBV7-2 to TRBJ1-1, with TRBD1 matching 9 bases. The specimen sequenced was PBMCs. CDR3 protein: CASSPRWTGDTEAFF. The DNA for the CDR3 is TGTGCCAGCAGCCCAAGGTGGACAGGGGATACTGAAGCTTTCTTT. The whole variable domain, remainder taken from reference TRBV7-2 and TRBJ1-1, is GAGVSQSPSNKVTEKGKDVELRCDPISGHTALYWYRQSLGQGLEFLIYFQGNSAPDKSGLPSDRFSAERTGGSVSTLTIQRTQQEDSAVYLCASSPRWTGDTEAFFGQGTRLTVV.